This passage covers 20 T cell receptor beta chains from one sample sequenced in a study of early T cells in non-severe SARS-CoV-2 infection. MiXCR was run by TCRdb on the 5' RACE reads, yielding one entry per CDR3 protein. This table holds about 31,000 distinct CDR3 sequences, roughly 5.2% found once. The specimen sequenced was whole blood. These receptors were collected from an adult who was a healthcare worker with PCR-confirmed SARS-CoV-2 infection or an uninfected control (not recorded which).

The chain uses TRBV11-2 and TRBJ2-7; TRBD2 agrees at 10 bases. CDR3 size: 16 residues. Germline V lookup: CDR1 SGHAT, CDR2 FQNNGV. With 7 bases clipped from V and 1 base from J, the junction kept 10 bases outside the gene matches. The CDR3 sequence: CASTTSGNRWSYEQYF. In DNA, the CDR3 is TGTGCCAGCACAACTAGCGGGAATCGGTGGTCCTACGAGCAGTACTTC.

This clonotype was counted ten times or more. This chain connects TRBV25-1 to TRBJ2-7, with 12 bases that match TRBD2. In germline, CDR1 is MGHDK, CDR2 SYGVNS. The CDR3 is made up of 16 amino acids. The V gene end was trimmed by 8 bases and the J gene end by 1 base; junction bases not matched to a gene: 9. The CDR3 loop reads CASARTSGTESYEQYF. CDR3 DNA sequence: TGTGCCAGCGCGCGGACTAGCGGGACCGAGTCCTACGAGCAGTACTTC.

In this sample, this clonotype turned up a few times. This chain joins TRBV5-1 and TRBJ2-7, with D hard to call. The CDR3 runs 14 residues. With 3 bases removed from V and 2 bases from J, the gap between germline ends came to 12 bases. Germline V gives CDR1 SGHRS, CDR2 YFSETQ. CDR3 coding DNA: TGCGCCAGCAGCTACCGAGCGCAAGCCTACGAGCAGTACTTC. This codes for CASSYRAQAYEQYF.

The sample holds many counts of this clonotype. The V call is TRBV3-1, the J call TRBJ1-6; no clear D gene. The CDR3 sequence is 14 residues long. From germline, CDR1 is LGHDT and CDR2 YNNKEL (reference sequence). V gave up 8 bases and J gave up 10 bases, with 18 bases separating them. CDR3 sequence reads: CASATKEIRSPLHF. In DNA form, the CDR3 reads TGTGCCAGCGCCACTAAGGAAATTCGCTCACCCCTCCACTTT.

This clonotype was recorded many times. V gene TRBV6-4 combines with J gene TRBJ1-1; TRBD1 matches at 9 bases. The germline CDR1 and CDR2 sequences are MRHNA and SNTAGT. Trimming at V came to 7 bases and at J to 1 base, leaving 7 bases not matched to a gene. The CDR3 has 15 residues. CDR3 sequence reads: CASTDRTGENTEAFF. The CDR3 nucleotides read TGTGCCAGCACCGATAGGACAGGGGAGAACACTGAAGCTTTCTTT.

This clonotype was found many times. The chain is built from TRBV9 and TRBJ2-3, with D perhaps TRBD1 (5 bases). V lost 3 bases and J lost 1, with 9 bases in between. Per germline, CDR1 SGDLS and CDR2 YYNGEE. The CDR3 runs 14 residues. CDR3 in amino acids: CASSATRGTDTQYF. The CDR3 DNA follows: TGTGCCAGCAGCGCGACCAGGGGCACAGATACGCAGTATTTT.

This clonotype was observed many times. J is TRBJ2-2 and V is TRBV6-2 or TRBV6-3, with no clear D. Trimming pared 7 bases from V and 0 bases from J, leaving 9 bases between. Per the germline V gene, CDR1 is MNHEY and CDR2 is SVGEGT. The CDR3 loop spans 14 amino acids. CDR3 protein: CASKRASNTGELFF. The CDR3 DNA follows: TGTGCCAGCAAGAGAGCCTCGAACACCGGGGAGCTGTTTTTT.

This clonotype was recorded a few times. The rearrangement uses TRBV30 and TRBJ1-1, with 7 bases fitting TRBD1. Germline V gene data show CDR1 as GTSNPN and CDR2 as SVGIG (reference sequence). The CDR3 loop spans 12 amino acids. Unmatched junction bases numbered 6, after V lost 0 bases and J lost 11 bases. This chain's CDR3 is CAWSVPGGMAFF. The CDR3 DNA sequence: TGTGCCTGGAGTGTGCCAGGGGGTATGGCTTTCTTT.

This clonotype was seen repeatedly, ten times or more. The CDR3 nucleotides read TGTGCCAGCAGCCAAGGACGACAGATTCATGGCTACACCTTC. This codes for CASSQGRQIHGYTF. The V and J genes are TRBV3-1 and TRBJ1-2; possibly TRBD1 for D (5 bases). The CDR3 loop spans 14 amino acids. Trimming cost V 1 base and J 6 bases, with 12 bases left between them. Germline values: CDR1 LGHDT, CDR2 YNNKEL (reference sequence).

The J gene is TRBJ1-1, the V gene TRBV4-2; possible D gene TRBD1, 5 bases. Trimming removed 3 bases from V and 2 bases from J, with 10 bases in between. Germline V lookup: CDR1 LGHNA, CDR2 YNFKEQ. The CDR3 is made up of 14 amino acids. In nucleotides, the CDR3 is TGTGCCAGCAGCCAGGGCGGGGGAAACACTGAAGCTTTCTTT. Its protein product is CASSQGGGNTEAFF.

This clonotype was observed at least ten times. CDR3 bases: TGTGCCACCAGTCCCGGGGGCAGGGAGACCCAGTACTTC. Translation: CATSPGGRETQYF. The chain links TRBV24-1 to TRBJ2-5; D could derive from TRBD1 or TRBD2 (6 bases each). The CDR3 sequence is 13 residues long. CDR1 KGHDR and CDR2 SFDVKD come from the germline V gene. V lost 6 bases, J lost 5 bases, and 12 bases lay in between.

This clonotype was recorded many times. This sequence joins TRBV12-3 or TRBV12-4 and TRBJ1-6; unclear D gene. The CDR3 is 14 residues long. The germline V and J ends were trimmed by 6 bases and 10 bases, with 16 bases remaining between them. The CDR3 DNA reads as TGTGCCAGCAGCCCGACGACGTATCGGTCACCCCTCCACTTT. The encoded protein is CASSPTTYRSPLHF.

This clonotype has ten or more counts. This rearrangement joins TRBV3-1 to TRBJ1-2, with 7 bases fitting TRBD1. Germline-derived CDR1 and CDR2 are LGHDT and YNNKEL (reference sequence). This CDR3 region has 15 residues. The trim removed 1 base at V and 8 bases at J, leaving 10 bases unmatched. CDR3 in amino acids: CASSQAGEGALGYTF. The CDR3, as DNA: TGTGCCAGCAGCCAAGCTGGGGAGGGGGCATTAGGCTACACCTTC.

This clonotype showed up many times. V gene TRBV12-3 or TRBV12-4 combines with J gene TRBJ1-1; weak D call: TRBD1 (5 bases). Trimming pared 7 bases from V and 1 base from J, leaving 13 bases between. The CDR3 runs 14 residues. CDR3 coding DNA: TGTGCCAGCACCCTGGGACCCCAGAACACTGAAGCTTTCTTT. Translated, it gives CASTLGPQNTEAFF.

CDR3 DNA sequence: TGTGCCAGCCGCGGGGGGGACAATGAGCAGTTCTTC. Its translation: CASRGGDNEQFF. This sequence joins TRBV6-6 and TRBJ2-1; 9 bases are shared with TRBD2. From germline, CDR1 is MNHNY and CDR2 SVGAGI (reference sequence). Germline trimming cut 8 bases from V and 5 bases from J; bases unmatched to any gene: 1. The CDR3 consists of 12 residues.

The V call is TRBV3-1, the J call TRBJ2-2; TRBD2 might be the D (6 bases). The CDR3 has 14 amino acids. Between the trimmed V and J ends, which lost 4 bases and 3 bases, there was a span of 9 bases. Germline CDR1 is LGHDT and CDR2 is YNNKEL (reference sequence). The CDR3 DNA follows: TGTGCCAGCAGCCTGGGACTTTACACCGGGGAGCTGTTTTTT. The encoded protein is CASSLGLYTGELFF.

This clonotype was found many times. The chain recombines TRBV7-2 with TRBJ2-7; D remains ambiguous. V dropped 2 bases and J dropped 4 bases, with 12 bases sitting between them. Germline V lookup: CDR1 SGHTA, CDR2 FQGNSA. The CDR3 covers 14 residues. CDR3: CASSLTWSEYEQYF. The CDR3 DNA reads TGTGCCAGCAGCTTAACCTGGAGTGAGTACGAGCAGTACTTC.

Here the CDR3 DNA reads TGTGCCAGCAGCCCCCGGCCGGGGCCAGGACTCATCACCGGGGAGCTGTTTTTT. Its translation is CASSPRPGPGLITGELFF. The chain joins TRBV7-9 to TRBJ2-2; D tentatively fits TRBD1 or TRBD2 (5 bases each). Germline CDR1 reads SEHNR; CDR2 reads FQNEAQ (reference sequence). CDR3 size: 18 residues. V shed 5 bases and J shed 4 bases, with 23 bases lying between them.

This clonotype was counted only a few times. The chain uses TRBV28 and TRBJ1-4; TRBD1 is a possible D gene (5 bases). Germline assignment: CDR1 MDHEN and CDR2 SYDVKM. The CDR3 consists of 14 residues. The V end lost 8 bases, the J end lost 7 bases, and 17 bases lay between the germline ends. This CDR3 reads CASLRFAGSEKLFF. CDR3 in DNA: TGTGCCAGCTTGCGATTCGCAGGGAGTGAAAAACTGTTTTTT.

This clonotype showed up just a few times. The CDR3 DNA is TGCGCCAGCAGCTTGGAGGGGGCCCGCGACGAGCAGTACTTC. Translation: CASSLEGARDEQYF. The rearrangement joins TRBV5-1 to TRBJ2-7; 7 bases map to TRBD1. CDR1 SGHRS and CDR2 YFSETQ come from the germline V gene. V lost 0 bases to trimming and J lost 5 bases; unmatched junction nucleotides: 5. The CDR3 extends over 14 amino acids.